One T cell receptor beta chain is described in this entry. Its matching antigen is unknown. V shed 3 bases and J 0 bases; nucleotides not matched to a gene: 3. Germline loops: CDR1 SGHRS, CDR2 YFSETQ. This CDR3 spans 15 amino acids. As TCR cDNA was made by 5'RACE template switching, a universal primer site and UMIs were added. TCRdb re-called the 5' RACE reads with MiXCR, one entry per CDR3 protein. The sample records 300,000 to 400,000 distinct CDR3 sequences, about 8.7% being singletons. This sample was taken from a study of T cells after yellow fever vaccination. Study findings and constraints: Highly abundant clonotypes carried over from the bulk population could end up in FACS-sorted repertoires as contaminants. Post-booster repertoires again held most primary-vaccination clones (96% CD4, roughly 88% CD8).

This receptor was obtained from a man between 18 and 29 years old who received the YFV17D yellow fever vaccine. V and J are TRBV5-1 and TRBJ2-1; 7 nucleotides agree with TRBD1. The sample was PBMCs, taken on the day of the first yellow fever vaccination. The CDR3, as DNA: TGCGCCAGCAGCTCTGACAGGGCCTCCTACAATGAGCAGTTCTTC. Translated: CASSSDRASYNEQFF.